This TCR beta chain was captured by sequencing in a study of blood T cell repertoires in COVID-19 (TCRdb year 2020). Study-level background: Collaborator samples came from the United States, Italy and Spain and covered acute and convalescent phases of COVID-19. The prospective study material was composed of cDNA or gDNA derived from T cells, B-cell-depleted T cells, or PBMCs. Deeply sampled blood TCRbeta repertoires from subjects exposed to, actively infected with, or recovered from COVID-19 were included in the dataset. The repertoires were released in a freely available public database intended as a resource for research on the immune response to SARS-CoV-2. Samples were obtained from the ongoing ImmuneRACE study (first 160 participants) and from 950 to 1,500 subjects provided by 6 global collaborators. Sample metadata almost always included a de-identified subject ID, COVID-19 status, age in years and sex. HLA class I and class II types, where available, came from metadata supplied by the sample provider rather than from assay-based typing. Results the study describes overall, beyond this receptor: The quantity of clinical and demographic metadata differed by source and by participant and was supplied without curation.

The immunoSEQ Assay, a bias-controlled multiplex PCR, was used to amplify TCRbeta CDR3 regions from genomic DNA. The study's processing was this. Nucleated cell counts per sample were estimated from amplification of reference gene primers within the assay. To quantify the absolute abundance of each unique TCRbeta CDR3 rearrangement, sequence reads were collapsed and filtered. For each sample, productive Simpson clonality was calculated as the square root of Simpson's diversity index across productive rearrangements. Entries here come from immuneACCESS through TCRdb and include only in-frame sequences with V and J called. Some clones fail to appear in such tables; in the studies checked, an unresolved V gene covers under half of the shortfall, and the cause of the remainder is unknown. V and J calls and clone size are those listed in that table; D and trimming were worked out from the DNA. Across this sample there are some 260,000 clones, with more than 75% seen only once. 0.75% to 1% of the sample is in the top ten clones.

Remarks on this clone: The antigen this receptor binds is unknown. Nothing much larger sits one base from this clone, and base qualities are not available.

A second Seattle source provided samples from volunteer blood donors who had recovered from COVID-19. Each collaborating institution followed its own protocols to collect whole blood in K2EDTA tubes. For TCRbeta analysis, collaborators shipped samples in one of three forms: frozen whole blood, isolated PBMCs, or DNA extracted from either of those sample types. CDR1 and CDR2 are drawn from the germline V gene: MNHEY, SVGAGI. The junction shows trimming of 0 bases on V and 6 bases on J, and the gene matches do not reach 9 bases of it. The cysteine opens and the phenylalanine closes a CDR3 of 16 amino acids. Only the CDR3 part of the read is kept: 48 bases, read in frame from the first base.

The chain links TRBV6-5 with TRBJ2-7; 9 central nucleotides agree with TRBD2. What was sequenced was peripheral blood. The receptor was isolated from a middle-aged woman who had recovered from COVID-19. The CDR3 has the sequence CASSYSRGRAVSEQYF. The sequence in DNA is TGTGCCAGCAGTTACTCCCGCGGGAGGGCCGTGAGCGAGCAGTACTTC.